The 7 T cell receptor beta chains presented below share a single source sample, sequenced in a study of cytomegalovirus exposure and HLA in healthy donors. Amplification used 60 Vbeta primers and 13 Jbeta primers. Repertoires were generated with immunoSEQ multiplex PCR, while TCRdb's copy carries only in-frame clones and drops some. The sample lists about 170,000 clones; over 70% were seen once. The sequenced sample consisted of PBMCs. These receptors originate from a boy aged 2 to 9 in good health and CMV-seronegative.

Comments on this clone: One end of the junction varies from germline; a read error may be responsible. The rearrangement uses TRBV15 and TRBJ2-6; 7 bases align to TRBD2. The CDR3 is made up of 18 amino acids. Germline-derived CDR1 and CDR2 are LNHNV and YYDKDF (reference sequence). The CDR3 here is CATSREIGEGSGANVLTF. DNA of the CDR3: TGTGCCACCAGCAGAGAGATAGGGGAGGGCTCTGGAGCCAACGTCCTGACTTTC.

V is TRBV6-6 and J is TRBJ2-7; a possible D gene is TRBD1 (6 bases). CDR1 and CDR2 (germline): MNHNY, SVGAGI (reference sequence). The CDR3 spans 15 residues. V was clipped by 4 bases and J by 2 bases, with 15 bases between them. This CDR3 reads CASSSYRTAAYEQYF. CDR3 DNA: TGTGCCAGCAGTTCCTATAGGACAGCAGCCTACGAGCAGTACTTC.

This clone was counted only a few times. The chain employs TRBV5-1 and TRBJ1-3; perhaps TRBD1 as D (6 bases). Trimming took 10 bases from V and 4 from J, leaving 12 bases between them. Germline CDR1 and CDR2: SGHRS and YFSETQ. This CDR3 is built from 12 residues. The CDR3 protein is CARGAGGNTIYF. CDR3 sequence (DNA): TGCGCCCGGGGGGCGGGGGGAAACACCATATATTTT. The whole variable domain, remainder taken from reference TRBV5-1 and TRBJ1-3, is KAGVTQTPRYLIKTRGQQVTLSCSPISGHRSVSWYQQTPGQGLQFLFEYFSETQRNKGNFPGRFSGRQFSNSRSEMNVSTLELGDSALYLCARGAGGNTIYFGEGSWLTVV.

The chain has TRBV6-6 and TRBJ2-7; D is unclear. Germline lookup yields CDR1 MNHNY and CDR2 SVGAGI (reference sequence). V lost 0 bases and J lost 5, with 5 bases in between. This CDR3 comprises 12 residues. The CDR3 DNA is TGTGCCAGCAGTTACTCACTGGACGAGCAGTACTTC. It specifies CASSYSLDEQYF.

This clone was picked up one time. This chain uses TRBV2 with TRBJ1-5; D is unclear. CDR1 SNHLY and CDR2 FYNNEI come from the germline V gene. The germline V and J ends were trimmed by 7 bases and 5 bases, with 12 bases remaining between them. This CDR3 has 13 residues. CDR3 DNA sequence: TGTGCCAGCACCCGTGTTCGGGATCAGCCCCAGCATTTT. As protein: CASTRVRDQPQHF.

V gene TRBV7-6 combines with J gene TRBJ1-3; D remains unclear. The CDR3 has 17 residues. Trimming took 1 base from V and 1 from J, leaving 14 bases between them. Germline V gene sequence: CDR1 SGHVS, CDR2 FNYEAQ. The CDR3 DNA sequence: TGTGCCAGCAGCTTAGGCGGGGATGGGCGTTCTGGAAACACCATATATTTT. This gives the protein CASSLGGDGRSGNTIYF. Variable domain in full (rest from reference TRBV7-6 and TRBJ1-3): GAGVSQSPRYKVTKRGQDVALRCDPISGHVSLYWYRQALGQGPEFLTYFNYEAQQDKSGLPNDRFSAERPEGSISTLTIQRTEQRDSAMYRCASSLGGDGRSGNTIYFGEGSWLTVV.

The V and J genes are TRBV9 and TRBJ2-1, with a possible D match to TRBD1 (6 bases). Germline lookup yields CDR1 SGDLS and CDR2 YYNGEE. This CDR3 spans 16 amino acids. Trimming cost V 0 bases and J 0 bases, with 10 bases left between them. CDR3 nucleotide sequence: TGTGCCAGCAGCGTAGGGGGACACAGCTCCTACAATGAGCAGTTCTTC. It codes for CASSVGGHSSYNEQFF.